The rows below give T cell receptor beta chains drawn from one sample of a study of blood T cells in healthy people across ages. TCRdb passed the 5' RACE reads through MiXCR, listing each CDR3 protein once. The table shows around 800,000 distinct CDR3 sequences, with approximately 53% occurring only once. The sequenced material came from blood. Receptor source: a man of 80 years or more in good health. CDR3s include the opening cysteine and the closing phenylalanine or tryptophan. The D gene is left open where the match is weak. Clone size is stated in some rows and not others, as once, few, many or a class when expanded.

>-|TRBV20-1|TRBJ2-7|-
TGCAGTGCTAGAGCCCGTGGGCCAGTGAATGAGCAGTACTTC
CSARARGPVNEQYF
>-|TRBV12-3/TRBV12-4|TRBJ1-2|once
TGTGCCAGCAGGTTCGTTGAGGGTAGCATCAAGCTCCTCTATGGCTACACCTTC
CASRFVEGSIKLLYGYTF
>TRBD1|TRBV27|TRBJ1-6|-
TGTGCCAGCAGGCCCGGGACAGGTTATAACAATTCACCCCTCCACTTT
CASRPGTGYNNSPLHF
>TRBD1|TRBV12-3/TRBV12-4|TRBJ2-1|-
TGTGCCAGCAGTCTATCCGGGACAGGGGTTAGGGATGAGCAGTTCTTC
CASSLSGTGVRDEQFF
>-|TRBV2|TRBJ2-5|-
TGTGCCAGCAGTCAAGACAGGTTAAGAGGGGAGACCCAGTACTTC
CASSQDRLRGETQYF
>TRBD1|TRBV7-2|TRBJ1-2|-
TGTGCCAGCAGCTTAGCTTTTCCGGCAGGGGGCGACTATGGCTACACCTTC
CASSLAFPAGGDYGYTF
>TRBD1|TRBV5-1|TRBJ2-5|few
TGCGCCAGCAGCGCTGGGACAGGGGGCCAAGAGACCCAGTACTTC
CASSAGTGGQETQYF
>-|TRBV29-1|TRBJ1-1|-
TGCAGCGCCAAGGCAGGGAGGACGAACACTGAAGCTTTCTTT
CSAKAGRTNTEAFF
>TRBD1|TRBV24-1|TRBJ2-2|-
TGTGCCACCAGTGATTCACCGGGACAGGGTCCCACCGGGGAGCTGTTTTTT
CATSDSPGQGPTGELFF
>-|TRBV6-2/TRBV6-3|TRBJ1-1|-
TGTGCCAGCTGCGGACTGTGGGAGGATGAAGCTTTCTTT
CASCGLWEDEAFF
>TRBD2|TRBV27|TRBJ2-1|-
TGTGCCAGCAGTTTATCACTAGCGGAGGGCTGGAGTGAGCAGTTCTTC
CASSLSLAEGWSEQFF
>-|TRBV29-1|TRBJ1-2|few
TGCAGCGTTGGGCAGGGGACCTATGGCTACACCTTC
CSVGQGTYGYTF
>-|TRBV5-6|TRBJ2-1|-
TGTGCCAGCAGCCGTCCGGGCCCCCAGTTCTTC
CASSRPGPQFF
>TRBD2|TRBV20-1|TRBJ2-5|-
TGCAGTGCTAGACCACTAGCGGGAGTCTCAGAGACCCAGTACTTC
CSARPLAGVSETQYF
>TRBD1|TRBV12-3/TRBV12-4|TRBJ1-2|-
TGTGCCAGCAGTCCAGGCAGGGGGGGGATCCACTACTATGGCTACACCTTC
CASSPGRGGIHYYGYTF